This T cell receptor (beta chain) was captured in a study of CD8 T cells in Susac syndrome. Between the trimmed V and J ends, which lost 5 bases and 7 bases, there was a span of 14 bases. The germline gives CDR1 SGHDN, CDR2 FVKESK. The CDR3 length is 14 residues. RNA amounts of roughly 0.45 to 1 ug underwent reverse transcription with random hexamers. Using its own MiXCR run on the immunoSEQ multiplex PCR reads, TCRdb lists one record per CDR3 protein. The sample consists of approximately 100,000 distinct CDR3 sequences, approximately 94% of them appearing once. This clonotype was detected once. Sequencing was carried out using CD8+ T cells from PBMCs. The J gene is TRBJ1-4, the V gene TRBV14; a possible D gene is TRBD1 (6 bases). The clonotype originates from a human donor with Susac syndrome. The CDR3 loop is CASSNRASAEKLFF. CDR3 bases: TGTGCCAGCAGCAACAGGGCTTCGGCTGAAAAACTGTTTTTT. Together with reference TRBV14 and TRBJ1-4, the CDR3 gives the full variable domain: EAGVTQFPSHSVIEKGQTVTLRCDPISGHDNLYWYRRVMGKEIKFLLHFVKESKQDESGMPNNRFLAERTGGTYSTLKVQPAELEDSGVYFCASSNRASAEKLFFGSGTQLSVL.